The source of this T cell receptor beta chain is a study of cytomegalovirus exposure and HLA in healthy donors (dated 2017 in TCRdb). Describing the broader study: A later analysis indicated that the roughly 120 validation repertoires were generated on the platform also employed for the approximately 690 repertoires of the first cohort. To predict cytomegalovirus infection status, the study brought together high-throughput TCR immunosequencing, statistical association of individual TCRs with disease status, and machine learning. In addition to the first cohort of 500 to 850 subjects, a separate validation cohort of 120 different subjects was used. The study aimed to test whether signatures of past pathogen exposure could be identified by cataloging public T cell receptors.

What the study reported, not specific to this receptor: The authors suggested that the approach could potentially be generalized to other disease states and immunological phenotypes. A later analysis found that TCRs clustered in the first cohort also tended to co-occur in the roughly 120 validation repertoires, with 90% to 95% of cluster scores above 0. While some public TCRs were present in many individuals, most TCR sequences turned up only very rarely across donors. All 120 or so repertoires were used to score co-occurrence in the validation cohort in a later analysis, because that analysis had no HLA typing for the cohort. In both the original and validation cohorts, the classifier was reported to diagnose cytomegalovirus status with high specificity and sensitivity. The study listed approximately 160 TCR beta chains as associated with cytomegalovirus. Three of the identified cytomegalovirus-associated TCR beta chains were confirmed in vitro to be specific for cytomegalovirus antigens.

This clone was counted once. Its antigen specificity is not known. Nothing much larger sits one base from this clone, and base qualities are not available. The CDR3, from cysteine to phenylalanine, totals 14 residues. Just the 42-base CDR3 DNA is kept, in frame starting at base 1. V is clipped by 0 bases and J by 6 bases, and the sequence between their germline boundaries is 9 bases long. As encoded in the germline V gene, CDR1 is SGHRS while CDR2 is YFSETQ. The library was produced with the immunoSEQ multiplex PCR assay. The source study handled its data this way. A statistical classification framework was built for diagnosing cytomegalovirus status from the catalog of TCR beta chain sequences. The source is immuneACCESS, and TCRdb retained only in-frame sequences with V and J called. Part of the clones is not carried over; for the studies checked, unresolved V genes explain less than half of this, and the remainder is unexplained. V and J calls plus clone size are reproduced from that table; the DNA served to infer D and trimming. The sample has around 240,000 clones on record, 90% of them singletons. Around 0.34% of the sample comes from the top ten.

The donors belonged to the validation cohort of approximately 130 subjects, which was separate from the roughly 700-subject first cohort. This sequence originates from a woman between 18 and 30 years old in good health and CMV-seronegative. Recombination linked TRBV5-1 to TRBJ2-2; TRBD1 is a weak D gene call, 5 bases matching. Specimen: PBMCs. The CDR3 loop reads CASSLEVGPGELFF. The sequence in DNA is TGCGCCAGCAGCTTGGAGGTGGGGCCCGGGGAGCTGTTTTTT.